The rows below give T cell receptor beta chains drawn from one sample of a study of T cells in Graves' hyperthyroidism and ophthalmopathy. TCRdb fed the multiplex PCR reads into MiXCR, producing one record per CDR3 protein. The sample has about half a million distinct CDR3 sequences, around 16% seen once. Sequenced material: blood. These receptors originate from a woman aged 25-40 years with Graves' ophthalmopathy. The CDR3 runs from the conserved cysteine through the conserved F or W. The D gene is left open where the match is weak. Only part of the rows carry a size: once, few, many, or a class if the clone is expanded.

v_gene,d_gene,len,j_gene,abundance,CDR3nt,CDR3aa
TRBV6-2/TRBV6-3,-,14,TRBJ2-3,few,TGTGCCAGCACCGAACCAGTTAGCACAGATACGCAGTATTTT,CASTEPVSTDTQYF
TRBV24-1,-,15,TRBJ2-2,-,TGTGCCACCAGTGATTCAAAACGGCCCACCGGGGAGCTGTTTTTT,CATSDSKRPTGELFF
TRBV6-5,-,15,TRBJ2-5,few,TGTGCCAGCAGTTCGATCGACAGTATAAGAGAGACCCAGTACTTC,CASSSIDSIRETQYF
TRBV6-5,TRBD2,18,TRBJ2-1,-,TGTGCCAGCAGTTACCTCGGACTAGCGGGACCGAGTCCCCATGAGCAGTTCTTC,CASSYLGLAGPSPHEQFF
TRBV7-9,-,13,TRBJ2-1,many,TGTGCCAGCAGCCTAAGGACTGAGGATGAGCAGTTCTTC,CASSLRTEDEQFF
TRBV28,-,17,TRBJ1-2,many,TGTGCCAGCAGTTCCCTGGGGGGAGGGGTAGGGGACTATGGCTACACCTTC,CASSSLGGGVGDYGYTF
TRBV7-2,-,15,TRBJ1-2,-,TGTGCCAGCAGCTTAGGATTAGGTTGGGGCCAAGATAGCACCTTC,CASSLGLGWGQDSTF
TRBV30,-,13,TRBJ2-3,-,TGTGCCTTGCCCGGACGCAGCACAGATACGCAGTATTTT,CALPGRSTDTQYF
TRBV6-2/TRBV6-3,-,14,TRBJ2-5,-,TGTGCCAGCAGCCCAAACAGGGTATGGGAGACCCAGTACTTC,CASSPNRVWETQYF
TRBV20-1,-,13,TRBJ1-2,-,TGCAGTGCTAGGGACCAGGGGTTCTATGGCTACACCTTC,CSARDQGFYGYTF
TRBV12-3/TRBV12-4,-,13,TRBJ1-1,-,TGTGCCAGCACCCCCCTGGAGAAAACTGAAGCTTTCTTT,CASTPLEKTEAFF
TRBV14,TRBD2,14,TRBJ2-1,many,TGTGCCAGCAGCCCACTAGCGGGAGAGAATGAGCAGTTCTTC,CASSPLAGENEQFF
TRBV27,-,14,TRBJ1-1,many,TGTGCCAGCAGTTACAACCCAATGAACACTGAAGCTTTCTTT,CASSYNPMNTEAFF
TRBV19,TRBD2,15,TRBJ2-2,-,TGTGCCAGTAGTCCGGGGGGGCTGAACACCGGGGAGCTGTTTTTT,CASSPGGLNTGELFF
TRBV19,-,14,TRBJ1-1,few,TGTGCCAGTAGTATAGAAGGCAGGGCGAGGGTCGCTTTCTTT,CASSIEGRARVAFF
TRBV27,-,15,TRBJ2-3,-,TGTGCCAGCAGTTCGAACACCGACTTCACAGATACGCAGTATTTT,CASSSNTDFTDTQYF
TRBV28,-,14,TRBJ1-4,few,TGTGCCAGCAGTTTAGAAGGGCCCCGCAAAAAACTGTTTTTT,CASSLEGPRKKLFF
TRBV6-1,TRBD1,16,TRBJ1-1,many,TGTGCCAGCAGTCACGACAGGGGAGCCCTGAACACTGAAGCTTTCTTT,CASSHDRGALNTEAFF
TRBV28,TRBD2,19,TRBJ2-3,many,TGTGCCAGCAGTTTCGGACTAGCGGGAGGGCCGGGCGGTCCAGATACGCAGTATTTT,CASSFGLAGGPGGPDTQYF
TRBV19,-,13,TRBJ2-1,few,TGTGCCAGTAGTATAGATCGTGAGCGGGAGCAGTTCTTC,CASSIDREREQFF
TRBV9,-,12,TRBJ2-2,few,TGTGCCAGCAGCGTAAATAACGGGGAGCTGTTTTTT,CASSVNNGELFF
TRBV7-9,-,14,TRBJ2-1,many,TGTGCCAGCAGCTTAAAGGGACAAAACAATGAGCAGTTCTTC,CASSLKGQNNEQFF
TRBV6-1,TRBD1,16,TRBJ2-2,few,TGTGCCAGCAGCCCTTACGGGACAGGAGACACCGGGGAGCTGTTTTTT,CASSPYGTGDTGELFF
TRBV20-1,TRBD1,15,TRBJ1-5,many,TGCAGTGCCAGACAGGGGACAGGATCGGCTCAGCCCCAGCATTTT,CSARQGTGSAQPQHF
TRBV6-2/TRBV6-3,TRBD2,15,TRBJ2-5,-,TGTGCCAGCAGTTACTCGGGGCTAGCGGGAGAGACCCAGTACTTC,CASSYSGLAGETQYF
TRBV15,TRBD2,17,TRBJ2-1,many,TGTGCCACCAGCAGACACATTTCGGCGGGAGAGTACAATGAGCAGTTCTTC,CATSRHISAGEYNEQFF